This T cell receptor (beta chain) was retrieved from a study of Graves' ophthalmopathy and Graves' hyperthyroidism. Study-wide results and limits: The majority of expanded thyroid clonotypes above 0.001 frequency also occurred in blood.

This CDR3 has 15 residues. J gave up 4 bases and V 2 bases, and 6 bases lay outside the gene matches. Germline values: CDR1 LGHNA, CDR2 YSLEER. Scientists amplified the TCR beta CDR3 regions from RNA transcripts. A first-round RT-PCR used HTBI primers, followed by a second-round multiplex PCR. Each CDR3 protein gets one entry after TCRdb re-called the multiplex PCR reads with MiXCR. Among about 660,000 distinct CDR3 sequences listed, 35% to 50% were seen once. With respect to this clonotype: Its cognate antigen is unknown.

The clonotype originates from an adult man with Graves' ophthalmopathy. The chain joins TRBV4-3 to TRBJ1-1, with 8 bases lining up with TRBD1. The specimen sequenced was peripheral blood. This CDR3 reads CASSQYAGGRTEAFF. In nucleotides, the CDR3 is TGCGCCAGCAGCCAATATGCAGGGGGCCGCACTGAAGCTTTCTTT.